The next 26 T cell receptor beta chains were all read from a single sample in a study of blood T cell repertoires in COVID-19. The data were produced by immunoSEQ multiplex PCR, yet TCRdb's version contains in-frame clones alone and is incomplete. This table has approximately 390,000 clones, about 90% appearing once. The sequencing sample was made of peripheral blood. Receptors were obtained from a woman in her sixties with COVID-19, enrolled during active disease.

The V and J genes are TRBV18 and TRBJ2-2; 8 nucleotides line up with TRBD2. The CDR3 has 19 residues. V trimming: 3 bases; J trimming: 3 bases; junction bases outside the gene matches: 15. CDR1 is KGHSH, CDR2 LQKENI, per germline. The chain's CDR3 is CASSPSLLSGGEDTGELFF. CDR3 DNA sequence: TGTGCCAGCTCACCTTCCCTCCTGAGCGGGGGAGAGGACACCGGGGAGCTGTTTTTT. Looking up the rest from reference TRBV18 and TRBJ2-2 gives the full variable domain: NAGVMQNPRHLVRRRGQEARLRCSPMKGHSHVYWYRQLPEEGLKFMVYLQKENIIDESGMPKERFSAEFPKEGPSILRIQQVVRGDSAAYFCASSPSLLSGGEDTGELFFGEGSRLTVL.

This clone appeared a single time. The chain combines TRBV28 with TRBJ1-6; 8 bases line up with TRBD1. Germline V gene lookup returns CDR1 MDHEN and CDR2 SYDVKM. This CDR3 is 15 amino acids long. With V trimmed by 5 bases and J by 9 bases, 9 bases remained unmatched. The CDR3 nucleotides are TGTGCCAGCAGTCCCCGGACAGGGCTGGGTTCACCCCTCCACTTT. This gives the protein CASSPRTGLGSPLHF.

This chain connects TRBV19 to TRBJ2-7; 7 positions match TRBD1. The ends lost 7 bases at V and 2 bases at J; junction bases unmatched: 14. CDR1 and CDR2 from the germline V gene are LNHDA and SQIVND (reference sequence). The CDR3 loop spans 16 amino acids. CDR3 DNA sequence: TGTGCCAGTAATAAAAAATCCGGGACAGCTCCCTACGAGCAGTACTTC. It is translated as CASNKKSGTAPYEQYF. The entire variable domain, with the rest obtained from reference TRBV19 and TRBJ2-7, is as follows: DGGITQSPKYLFRKEGQNVTLSCEQNLNHDAMYWYRQDPGQGLRLIYYSQIVNDFQKGDIAEGYSVSREKKESFPLTVTSAQKNPTAFYLCASNKKSGTAPYEQYFGPGTRLTVT.

This clone has only one observation. The gene calls are TRBV19 and TRBJ2-5; 7 bases align to TRBD1. From germline, CDR1 is LNHDA and CDR2 SQIVND (reference sequence). The V gene end was trimmed by 5 bases and the J gene end by 0 bases; junction bases not matched to a gene: 21. The CDR3 is 20 residues long. This chain's CDR3 is CASSPRGTGAKGSYQETQYF. CDR3 bases: TGTGCCAGTAGTCCACGGGGTACAGGGGCGAAAGGGAGCTACCAAGAGACCCAGTACTTC.

CDR3 region: CASSEGQYTQLGTEAFF. As DNA, the CDR3 is TGTGCCAGCAGTGAAGGACAGTATACCCAACTGGGGACTGAAGCTTTCTTT. The chain has TRBV6-1 and TRBJ1-1, with D perhaps TRBD1 (5 bases). V dropped 1 base and J dropped 5 bases, with 20 bases sitting between them. CDR1 and CDR2 from the germline V gene are MNHNS and SASEGT. There are 17 residues in the CDR3.

This clone occurred a few times. The rearrangement links TRBV29-1 to TRBJ2-7; 7 bases are shared with TRBD1. Trimming removed 6 bases from V and 3 bases from J; junction bases left unmatched: 17. Germline V lookup: CDR1 SQVTM, CDR2 ANQGSEA. CDR3 size: 16 residues. The CDR3: CSVSEPSPTGDYEQYF. The CDR3 DNA reads TGCAGCGTCTCAGAGCCGAGCCCAACAGGGGACTACGAGCAGTACTTC.

The DNA of the CDR3 is TGTGCCAGCAGAATCAGGGGGCTGGGAGAGACCCAGTACTTC. The encoded protein is CASRIRGLGETQYF. The chain carries TRBV28 and TRBJ2-5; the match to TRBD1 covers 8 bases. The CDR3 covers 14 residues. The germline gives CDR1 MDHEN, CDR2 SYDVKM. The ends lost 6 bases at V and 4 bases at J; junction bases unmatched: 7.

This chain connects TRBV2 to TRBJ1-6; D is unclear. The germline V and J ends were trimmed by 0 bases and 9 bases, with 15 bases remaining between them. Germline loops: CDR1 SNHLY, CDR2 FYNNEI. This CDR3 is 16 amino acids long. CDR3 residues: CASSEARARGFSPLHF. CDR3 nucleotides: TGTGCCAGCAGTGAAGCGAGGGCCCGCGGATTTTCACCCCTCCACTTT.

V gene TRBV11-2 combines with J gene TRBJ2-3, with 8 bases fitting TRBD2. CDR1 and CDR2 from the germline V gene are SGHAT and FQNNGV. CDR3 length equals 16 residues. Trimming cost V 0 bases and J 4 bases; bases outside gene matches: 6. CDR3 nucleotide sequence: TGTGCCAGCAGCTTAGAGGGTAGCGGGGCCTCAGATACGCAGTATTTT. Its protein product is CASSLEGSGASDTQYF.

This chain joins TRBV11-2 and TRBJ1-3; 12 nucleotides agree with TRBD1. Germline V gene lookup returns CDR1 SGHAT and CDR2 FQNNGV. The CDR3 has 15 amino acids. Germline trimming cut 3 bases from V and 8 bases from J; bases unmatched to any gene: 5. The CDR3 loop reads CASSFLGTGGHTIYF. The CDR3, as DNA: TGTGCCAGCAGCTTTTTGGGGACAGGGGGCCACACCATATATTTT.

V and J are TRBV28 and TRBJ1-2; 7 nucleotides agree with TRBD1. After removal of 8 bases from V and 4 bases from J, the junction contained 7 bases not matched to a gene. CDR1 MDHEN and CDR2 SYDVKM come from the germline V gene. This CDR3 region has 13 residues. The CDR3 DNA reads TGTGCCAGCTTGACAGGGAAGGTCTATGGCTACACCTTC. Amino acid sequence: CASLTGKVYGYTF.

The chain couples TRBV27 to TRBJ2-1; TRBD2 aligns across 15 bases. The J segment lost 4 bases and the V segment lost 2 bases, leaving 9 bases of the junction unmatched. The CDR3 sequence is 19 residues long. CDR1 MNHEY and CDR2 SMNVEV come from the germline V gene (reference sequence). The DNA of the CDR3 is TGTGCCAGCAGTTTAACCGGGACTAGCGGGGGGTTTTCGTACAATGAGCAGTTCTTC. This gives the protein CASSLTGTSGGFSYNEQFF.

This rearrangement joins TRBV3-1 (or the pseudogene TRBV3-2) to TRBJ2-5; 13 bases fit TRBD2. This CDR3 is built from 18 residues. Germline V gene data show CDR1 as LGHDT and CDR2 as YNNKEL (reference sequence). J lost 3 bases, V lost 5 bases, and 12 bases had no gene match. DNA of the CDR3: TGTGCCAGCAGCGCCGTTCCCGGGACTAGCGGGGACGAAGAGACCCAGTACTTC. Amino acids: CASSAVPGTSGDEETQYF.

The chain has TRBV5-4 and TRBJ1-1; perhaps TRBD1 as D (6 bases). Germline V CDR1 and CDR2: SGHNT, YYREEE (reference sequence). The CDR3 covers 13 residues. V lost 4 bases and J 3 bases, leaving 10 bases between the germline ends. This chain's CDR3 is CASSLDRYTEAFF. DNA of the CDR3: TGTGCCAGCAGCCTGGACAGATACACTGAAGCTTTCTTT. Filled out from reference TRBV5-4 and TRBJ1-1, the complete variable domain reads ETGVTQSPTHLIKTRGQQVTLRCSSQSGHNTVSWYQQALGQGPQFIFQYYREEENGRGNFPPRFSGLQFPNYSSELNVNALELDDSALYLCASSLDRYTEAFFGQGTRLTVV.

J is TRBJ2-3 and V is TRBV19; the D gene is possibly TRBD2 (6 bases). Deletions cut 1 base from V and 2 bases from J, with 13 bases between. The V gene's germline CDR1 is LNHDA and CDR2 SQIVND (reference sequence). This CDR3 has 16 amino acids. CDR3 DNA: TGTGCCAGTAGTATAGCTTCGGGGGAACTCACAGATACGCAGTATTTT. Translation: CASSIASGELTDTQYF.

The CDR3 bases are TGTGCCAGCAGCTTAGGCGGGGGGAAGTACAATGAGCAGTTCTTC. This gives the protein CASSLGGGKYNEQFF. The chain is built from TRBV11-2 and TRBJ2-1; 8 bases line up with TRBD2. The V segment lost 1 base and the J segment 4 bases; nucleotides outside the gene matches: 3. The CDR3 loop spans 15 amino acids. Germline V CDR1 and CDR2: SGHAT, FQNNGV.

Here the CDR3 reads CASGRRGRDTQYF. The CDR3 nucleotides are TGTGCCAGCGGGCGCAGGGGGCGTGATACGCAGTATTTT. J is TRBJ2-3 and V is TRBV6-5, with 8 bases identical to TRBD1. Germline V lookup: CDR1 MNHEY, CDR2 SVGAGI. The CDR3 has 13 residues. J lost 6 bases, V lost 8 bases, and 7 bases had no gene match.

V usage is TRBV2 and J usage is TRBJ1-2, with TRBD1 identical over 7 bases. The CDR3 sequence is 14 residues long. The germline gives CDR1 SNHLY, CDR2 FYNNEI. With 7 bases clipped from V and 2 bases from J, the junction kept 7 bases outside the gene matches. In DNA form, the CDR3 reads TGTGCCAGCATGGGACAGTCCGTAAACTATGGCTACACCTTC. This codes for CASMGQSVNYGYTF.

This rearrangement joins TRBV27 to TRBJ1-5, with D uncertain. From germline, CDR1 is MNHEY and CDR2 SMNVEV (reference sequence). The CDR3 totals 14 residues. V gave up 2 bases and J gave up 3 bases, with 8 bases separating them. CDR3 coding DNA: TGTGCCAGCAGTTTAAACAGCAACAATCAGCCCCAGCATTTT. Its protein product is CASSLNSNNQPQHF.

J is TRBJ2-5 and V is TRBV3-1 (or the pseudogene TRBV3-2), with TRBD2 identical over 9 bases. The CDR3 extends over 15 amino acids. Germline CDR1 and CDR2: LGHDT and YNNKEL (reference sequence). The trim removed 2 bases at V and 5 bases at J, leaving 6 bases unmatched. CDR3 DNA: TGTGCCAGCAGCCAACGGCGAGCGGGGGGCGAGACCCAGTACTTC. Translated, it gives CASSQRRAGGETQYF.

V usage is TRBV6-5 and J usage is TRBJ2-5; D not certain. Trimming took off 11 bases at V and 4 bases at J, with 8 bases between the two ends. The CDR3 totals 10 residues. CDR1 MNHEY and CDR2 SVGAGI come from the germline V gene. The CDR3 nucleotides are TGTGCCCCCCAGATAGAGACCCAGTACTTC. Translated, it gives CAPQIETQYF.

This clone was detected only once. J is TRBJ2-1 and V is TRBV4-1; D unresolved. The germline CDR1 and CDR2 sequences are MGHRA and YSYEKL. The CDR3 totals 14 residues. Between the trimmed V and J ends, which lost 0 bases and 4 bases, there was a span of 7 bases. The CDR3 protein is CASSQETPYNEQFF. The CDR3 coding sequence is TGCGCCAGCAGCCAAGAGACTCCTTACAATGAGCAGTTCTTC.

J is TRBJ2-3 and V is TRBV7-3; D not resolved. The CDR3 has 13 residues. Germline V gives CDR1 SGHTA, CDR2 FQGTGA. Trimming shortened V by 5 bases and J by 7 bases, and 13 bases separated the two germline ends. The CDR3 spells CASSPVGPNTQYF. The DNA of the CDR3 is TGTGCCAGCAGCCCCGTGGGCCCGAATACGCAGTATTTT.

The rearrangement joins TRBV4-2 to TRBJ1-2, with TRBD1 identical over 8 bases. The length of the CDR3 is 16 residues. Germline trimming cut 2 bases from V and 4 bases from J; bases unmatched to any gene: 9. The germline gives CDR1 LGHNA, CDR2 YNFKEQ. In DNA form, the CDR3 reads TGTGCCAGCAGCCAACTGTTACCGGGACAGGCCTATGGCTACACCTTC. Its protein product is CASSQLLPGQAYGYTF.

The rearrangement links TRBV30 to TRBJ1-1; D is unresolved. From germline, CDR1 is GTSNPN and CDR2 SVGIG (reference sequence). The V gene lost 1 base and the J gene lost 0 bases, with 12 bases spanning the gap. The CDR3 is made up of 15 amino acids. CDR3 loop: CAWSDSGSMNTEAFF. CDR3 DNA: TGTGCCTGGAGTGACTCGGGGTCTATGAACACTGAAGCTTTCTTT.

This clone came up a few times. The J gene is TRBJ2-2, the V gene TRBV7-8; tentative D call: TRBD2 (5 bases). Per germline, CDR1 SGHVS and CDR2 FQNEAQ. The CDR3 consists of 15 residues. Trimming pared 2 bases from V and 4 bases from J, leaving 11 bases between. CDR3 sequence: CASSLIQAGTGELFF. The DNA for the CDR3 is TGTGCCAGCAGCTTAATCCAGGCGGGCACCGGGGAGCTGTTTTTT. The variable domain in full, completed from reference TRBV7-8 and TRBJ2-2, reads GAGVSQSPRYKVAKRGQDVALRCDPISGHVSLFWYQQALGQGPEFLTYFQNEAQLDKSGLPSDRFFAERPEGSVSTLKIQRTQQEDSAVYLCASSLIQAGTGELFFGEGSRLTVL.